This T cell receptor beta chain was profiled in a study of T cell repertoires in cytomegalovirus infection. Study-level results: CMV-specific TCR beta clonotypes restricted by HLA-C dominated the ex vivo response.

In germline, CDR1 is MNHEY, CDR2 SMNVEV (reference sequence). CDR3 length equals 12 residues. As to this clonotype: Antigen: not known. An end of the junction does not agree with germline; a read error may underlie this.

TCRdb re-derived calls from the reads in MiXCR, one entry per CDR3 protein. This table holds approximately 700,000 distinct CDR3 sequences, less than 40% found once. The receptor comes from a human donor in good health (CMV status not recorded). Some clones in this sample may be carry-over from other donors' samples. The chain has TRBV27 and TRBJ1-2, with a tentative D call TRBD1 (6 bases). Sequencing was carried out using PBMCs. CDR3 loop: CARSLKGGGYTF. CDR3 in DNA: TGTGCCCGCAGTTTGAAGGGGGGGGGCTACACCTTC.